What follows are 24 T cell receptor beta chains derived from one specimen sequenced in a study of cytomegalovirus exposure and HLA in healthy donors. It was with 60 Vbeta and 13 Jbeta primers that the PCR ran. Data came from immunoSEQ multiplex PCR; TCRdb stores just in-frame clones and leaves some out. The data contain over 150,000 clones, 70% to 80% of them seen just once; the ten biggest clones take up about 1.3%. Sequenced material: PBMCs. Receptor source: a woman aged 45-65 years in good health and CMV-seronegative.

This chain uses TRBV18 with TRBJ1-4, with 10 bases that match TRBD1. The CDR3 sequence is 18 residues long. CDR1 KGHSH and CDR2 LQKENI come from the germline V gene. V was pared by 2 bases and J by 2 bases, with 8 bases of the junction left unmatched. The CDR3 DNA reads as TGTGCCAGCTCACCAGAGACAGGGGGCTCTAGGACTAATGAAAAACTGTTTTTT. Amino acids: CASSPETGGSRTNEKLFF. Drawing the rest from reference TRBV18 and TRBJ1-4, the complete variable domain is NAGVMQNPRHLVRRRGQEARLRCSPMKGHSHVYWYRQLPEEGLKFMVYLQKENIIDESGMPKERFSAEFPKEGPSILRIQQVVRGDSAAYFCASSPETGGSRTNEKLFFGSGTQLSVL.

Here the CDR3 reads CASVGGRAGSYNEQFF. In DNA, the CDR3 is TGTGCCAGTGTTGGCGGGAGGGCAGGCTCCTACAATGAGCAGTTCTTC. The V and J genes are TRBV7-9 and TRBJ2-1, with 9 bases identical to TRBD2. The CDR3 consists of 16 residues. V dropped 9 bases and J dropped 0; count of bases not matched to a gene: 9. Germline CDR1 is SEHNR and CDR2 is FQNEAQ (reference sequence).

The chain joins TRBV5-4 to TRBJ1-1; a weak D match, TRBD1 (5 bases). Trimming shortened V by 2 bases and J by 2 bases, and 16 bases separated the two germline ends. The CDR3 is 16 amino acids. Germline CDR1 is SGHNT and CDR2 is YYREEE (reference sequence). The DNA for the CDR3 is TGTGCCAGCAGCTTTGGCGGGGCGAGGGCAAACACTGAAGCTTTCTTT. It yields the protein CASSFGGARANTEAFF.

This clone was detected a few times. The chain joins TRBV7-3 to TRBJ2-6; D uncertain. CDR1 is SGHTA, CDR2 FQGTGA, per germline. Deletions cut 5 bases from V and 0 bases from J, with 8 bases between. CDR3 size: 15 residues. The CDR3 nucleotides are TGTGCCAGCAGCCGACCGGGCTCTGGGGCCAACGTCCTGACTTTC. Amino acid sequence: CASSRPGSGANVLTF.

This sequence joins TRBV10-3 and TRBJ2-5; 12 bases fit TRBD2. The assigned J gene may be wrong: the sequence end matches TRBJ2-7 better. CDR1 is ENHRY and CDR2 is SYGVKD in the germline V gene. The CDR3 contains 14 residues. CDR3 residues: CAISGTSGTYEQYF. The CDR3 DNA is TGTGCCATCAGTGGGACTAGCGGGACCTACGAGCAGTACTTC.

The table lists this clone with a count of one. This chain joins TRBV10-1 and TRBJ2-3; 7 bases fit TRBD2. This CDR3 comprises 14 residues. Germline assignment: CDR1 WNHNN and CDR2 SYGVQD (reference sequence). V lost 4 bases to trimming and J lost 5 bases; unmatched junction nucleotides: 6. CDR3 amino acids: CASSVRGKGDTQYF. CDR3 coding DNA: TGCGCCAGCAGTGTGCGGGGGAAAGGAGATACGCAGTATTTT.

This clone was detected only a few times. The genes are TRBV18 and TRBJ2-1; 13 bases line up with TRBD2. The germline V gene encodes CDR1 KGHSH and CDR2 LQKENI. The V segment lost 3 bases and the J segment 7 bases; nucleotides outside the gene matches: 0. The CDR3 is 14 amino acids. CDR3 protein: CASSPGLAGNEQFF. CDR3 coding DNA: TGTGCCAGCTCACCGGGACTAGCGGGAAATGAGCAGTTCTTC. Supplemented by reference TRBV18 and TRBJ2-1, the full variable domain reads NAGVMQNPRHLVRRRGQEARLRCSPMKGHSHVYWYRQLPEEGLKFMVYLQKENIIDESGMPKERFSAEFPKEGPSILRIQQVVRGDSAAYFCASSPGLAGNEQFFGPGTRLTVL.

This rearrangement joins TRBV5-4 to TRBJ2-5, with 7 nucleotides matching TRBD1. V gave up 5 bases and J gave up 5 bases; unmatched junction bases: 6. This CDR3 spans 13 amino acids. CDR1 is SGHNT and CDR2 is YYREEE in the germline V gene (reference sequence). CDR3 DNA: TGTGCCAGCAGGACGGGACAGTCCGAGACCCAGTACTTC. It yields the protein CASRTGQSETQYF.

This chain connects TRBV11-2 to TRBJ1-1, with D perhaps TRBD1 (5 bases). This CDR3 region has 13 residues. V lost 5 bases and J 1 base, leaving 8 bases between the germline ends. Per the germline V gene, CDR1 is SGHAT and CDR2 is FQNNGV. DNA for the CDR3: TGTGCCAGCAGCACAGACAGGAACACTGAAGCTTTCTTT. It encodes CASSTDRNTEAFF.

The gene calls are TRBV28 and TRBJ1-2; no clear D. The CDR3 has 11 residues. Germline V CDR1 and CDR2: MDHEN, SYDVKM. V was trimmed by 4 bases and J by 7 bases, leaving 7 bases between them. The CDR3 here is CASSSTRGYTF. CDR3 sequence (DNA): TGTGCCAGCAGTTCGACTCGTGGCTACACCTTC.

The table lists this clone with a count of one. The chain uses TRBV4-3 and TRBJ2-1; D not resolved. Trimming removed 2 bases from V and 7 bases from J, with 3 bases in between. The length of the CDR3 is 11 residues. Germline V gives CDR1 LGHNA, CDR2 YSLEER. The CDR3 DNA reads TGCGCCAGCAGCCAAACTAATGAGCAGTTCTTC. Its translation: CASSQTNEQFF.

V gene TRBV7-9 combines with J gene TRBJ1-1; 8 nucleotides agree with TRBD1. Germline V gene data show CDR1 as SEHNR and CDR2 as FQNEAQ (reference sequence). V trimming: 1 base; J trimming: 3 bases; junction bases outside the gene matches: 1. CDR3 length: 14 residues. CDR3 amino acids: CASSLDRGDTEAFF. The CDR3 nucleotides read TGTGCCAGCAGCTTAGACAGGGGGGACACTGAAGCTTTCTTT. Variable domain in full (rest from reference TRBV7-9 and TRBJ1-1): DTGVSQNPRHKITKRGQNVTFRCDPISEHNRLYWYRQTLGQGPEFLTYFQNEAQLEKSRLLSDRFSAERPKGSFSTLEIQRTEQGDSAMYLCASSLDRGDTEAFFGQGTRLTVV.

This chain's CDR3 is CSVAEGGSNQPQHF. CDR3 bases: TGCAGCGTTGCCGAGGGAGGCAGCAATCAGCCCCAGCATTTT. The rearrangement links TRBV29-1 to TRBJ1-5, with D hard to call. The CDR3 is 14 amino acids. Looked up from germline, CDR1 is SQVTM and CDR2 is ANQGSEA. Deletions cut 4 bases from V and 1 base from J, with 11 bases between.

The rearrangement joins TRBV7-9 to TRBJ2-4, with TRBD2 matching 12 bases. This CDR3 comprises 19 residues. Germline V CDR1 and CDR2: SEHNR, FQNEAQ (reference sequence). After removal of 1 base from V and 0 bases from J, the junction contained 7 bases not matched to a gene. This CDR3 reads CASSLGLAGELLAKNIQYF. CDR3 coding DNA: TGTGCCAGCAGCTTAGGACTAGCGGGGGAGCTCTTAGCCAAAAACATTCAGTACTTC. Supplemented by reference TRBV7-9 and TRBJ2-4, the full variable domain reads DTGVSQNPRHKITKRGQNVTFRCDPISEHNRLYWYRQTLGQGPEFLTYFQNEAQLEKSRLLSDRFSAERPKGSFSTLEIQRTEQGDSAMYLCASSLGLAGELLAKNIQYFGAGTRLSVL.

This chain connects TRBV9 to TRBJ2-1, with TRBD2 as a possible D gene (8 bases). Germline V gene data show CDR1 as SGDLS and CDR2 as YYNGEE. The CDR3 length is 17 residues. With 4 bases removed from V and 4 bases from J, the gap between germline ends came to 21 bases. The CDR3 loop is CASSPRGSGRAYNEQFF. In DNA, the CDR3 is TGTGCCAGCAGCCCCAGGGGGAGCGGGAGAGCTTACAATGAGCAGTTCTTC.

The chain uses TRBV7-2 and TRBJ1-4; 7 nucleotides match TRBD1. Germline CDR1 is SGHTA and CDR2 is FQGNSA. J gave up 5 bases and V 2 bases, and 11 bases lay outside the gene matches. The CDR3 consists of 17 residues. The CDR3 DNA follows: TGTGCCAGCAGCTTAATTCTCCCGGGACAGAGGAATGAAAAACTGTTTTTT. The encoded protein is CASSLILPGQRNEKLFF.

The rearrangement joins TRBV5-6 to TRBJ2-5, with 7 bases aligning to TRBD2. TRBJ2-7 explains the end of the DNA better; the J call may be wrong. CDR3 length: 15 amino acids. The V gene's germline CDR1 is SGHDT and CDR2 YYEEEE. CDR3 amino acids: CASRTLWGGEFEQYF. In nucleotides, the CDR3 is TGTGCCAGCAGAACCCTTTGGGGAGGGGAGTTCGAGCAGTACTTC.

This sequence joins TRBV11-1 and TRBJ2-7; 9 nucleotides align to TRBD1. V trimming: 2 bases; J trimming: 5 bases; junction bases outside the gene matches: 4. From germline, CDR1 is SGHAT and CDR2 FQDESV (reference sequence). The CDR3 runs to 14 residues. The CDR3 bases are TGTGCCAGCAGCTTACTGGACAGGGGACACGAGCAGTACTTC. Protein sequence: CASSLLDRGHEQYF.

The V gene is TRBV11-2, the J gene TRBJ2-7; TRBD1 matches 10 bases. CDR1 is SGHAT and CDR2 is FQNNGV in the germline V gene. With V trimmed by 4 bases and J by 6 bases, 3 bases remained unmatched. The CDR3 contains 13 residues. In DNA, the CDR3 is TGTGCCAGCAGCTCGAGGACAGGGGGCGAGCAGTACTTC. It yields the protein CASSSRTGGEQYF. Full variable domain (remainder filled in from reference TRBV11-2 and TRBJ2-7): EAGVAQSPRYKIIEKRQSVAFWCNPISGHATLYWYQQILGQGPKLLIQFQNNGVVDDSQLPKDRFSAERLKGVDSTLKIQPAKLEDSAVYLCASSSRTGGEQYFGPGTRLTVT.

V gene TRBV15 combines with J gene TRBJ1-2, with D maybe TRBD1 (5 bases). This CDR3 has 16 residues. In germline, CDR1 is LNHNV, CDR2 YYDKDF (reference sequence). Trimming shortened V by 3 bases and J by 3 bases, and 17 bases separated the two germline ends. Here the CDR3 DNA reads TGTGCCACCAGCAGGGGGGGGTTGCGGATCGACTATGGCTACACCTTC. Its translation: CATSRGGLRIDYGYTF.

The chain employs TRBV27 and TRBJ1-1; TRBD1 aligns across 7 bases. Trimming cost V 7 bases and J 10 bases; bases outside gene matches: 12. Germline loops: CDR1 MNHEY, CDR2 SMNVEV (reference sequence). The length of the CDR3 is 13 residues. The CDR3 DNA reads TGTGCCAGCACCCCTCAGGGACAGAAGAGAGCTTTCTTT. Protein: CASTPQGQKRAFF.

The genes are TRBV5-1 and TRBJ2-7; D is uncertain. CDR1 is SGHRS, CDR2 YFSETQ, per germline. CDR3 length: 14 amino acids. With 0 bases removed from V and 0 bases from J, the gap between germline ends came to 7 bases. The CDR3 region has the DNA TGCGCCAGCAGCTTGGGACGGAGCTCCTACGAGCAGTACTTC. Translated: CASSLGRSSYEQYF.

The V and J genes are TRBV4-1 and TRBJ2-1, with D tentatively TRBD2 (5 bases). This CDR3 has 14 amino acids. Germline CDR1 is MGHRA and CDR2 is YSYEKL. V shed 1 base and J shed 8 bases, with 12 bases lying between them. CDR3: CASSQVGLAYEQFF. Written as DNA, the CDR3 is TGCGCCAGCAGCCAAGTGGGTCTAGCTTATGAGCAGTTCTTC.

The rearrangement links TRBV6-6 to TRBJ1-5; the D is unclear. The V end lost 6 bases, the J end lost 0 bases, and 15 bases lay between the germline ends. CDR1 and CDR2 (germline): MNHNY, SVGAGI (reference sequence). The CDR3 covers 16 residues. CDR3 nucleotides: TGTGCCAGCAGGCCCTCCACACGAAATAGCAATCAGCCCCAGCATTTT. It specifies CASRPSTRNSNQPQHF.